The 9 T cell receptor beta chains reported below all come from one sample, sequenced in a study of T-cell memory formation after mild COVID-19. TCRdb reprocessed the 5' RACE reads via MiXCR and lists one record per CDR3 protein. The sample lists just over 350,000 distinct CDR3 sequences; around 15% were seen once. The material sequenced was PBMCs or a T cell subset sorted from them (not recorded which). These receptor sequences come from a young man who had mild COVID-19 (a few samples of this study predate the infection). Cell type and time point are not known.

V is TRBV5-5 and J is TRBJ2-1; no firm D call. CDR3 length equals 15 residues. In germline, CDR1 is SGHKS, CDR2 YYEKEE (reference sequence). V was pared by 2 bases and J by 0 bases, with 9 bases between. CDR3 bases: TGTGCCAGCAGCTTTGAGACTTACTCCTACAATGAGCAGTTCTTC. Its translation: CASSFETYSYNEQFF.

This clonotype was detected a few times. The chain recombines TRBV5-1 with TRBJ2-7; TRBD2 might be the D (5 bases). The CDR3 runs 13 residues. Trimming stripped 6 bases from V and 0 bases from J, with 10 bases between. Germline V gives CDR1 SGHRS, CDR2 YFSETQ. The CDR3 DNA reads as TGCGCCAGCACGTCAGCGGACTCCTACGAGCAGTACTTC. It is translated as CASTSADSYEQYF.

V and J are TRBV6-5 and TRBJ1-6, with 9 bases matching TRBD1. CDR3 length equals 15 residues. Germline values: CDR1 MNHEY, CDR2 SVGAGI. Losses at the gene ends were 5 bases for V and 7 bases for J; bases not matched to a gene: 6. The CDR3 DNA sequence: TGTGCCAGCAGTAACGGCGGGACAGGGAATTCACCCCTCCACTTT. Amino acids: CASSNGGTGNSPLHF.

This clonotype was picked up many times. This chain uses TRBV30 with TRBJ2-7; D call uncertain. The length of the CDR3 is 12 residues. V was cut by 0 bases and J by 0 bases, with 3 bases left in between. The germline V gene encodes CDR1 GTSNPN and CDR2 SVGIG (reference sequence). Written as DNA, the CDR3 is TGTGCCTGGAGTGTCAGCTCCTACGAGCAGTACTTC. Its protein is CAWSVSSYEQYF.

The V and J genes are TRBV6-5 and TRBJ2-3; no definite D call. Trimming removed 5 bases from V and 4 bases from J, with 13 bases in between. The V gene's germline CDR1 is MNHEY and CDR2 SVGAGI. The CDR3 contains 14 residues. CDR3 nucleotides: TGTGCCAGCAGTCGTTGGGAAGGTGCAGATACGCAGTATTTT. Its protein product is CASSRWEGADTQYF.

This clonotype was seen a handful of times. The chain recombines TRBV12-3 or TRBV12-4 with TRBJ2-3; possible D gene TRBD2, 5 bases. The V end lost 5 bases, the J end lost 0 bases, and 12 bases lay between the germline ends. The CDR3 spans 15 residues. CDR3 nucleotides: TGTGCCAGCAGTGGGAGTTTGTTTAGCACAGATACGCAGTATTTT. Translating gives CASSGSLFSTDTQYF.

This rearrangement joins TRBV6-5 to TRBJ2-3, with a possible D match to TRBD2 (5 bases). This CDR3 has 15 residues. V was clipped by 4 bases and J by 0 bases, with 11 bases between them. Germline values: CDR1 MNHEY, CDR2 SVGAGI. DNA for the CDR3: TGTGCCAGCAGTTCGCTCGAGCGGAGCACAGATACGCAGTATTTT. Its translation is CASSSLERSTDTQYF.

The sample holds many counts of this clonotype. The V gene is TRBV7-6, the J gene TRBJ1-3, with D perhaps matching TRBD1 (5 bases). The CDR3 spans 14 residues. Between the trimmed V and J ends, which lost 1 base and 1 base, there was a span of 5 bases. CDR1 SGHVS and CDR2 FNYEAQ come from the germline V gene. The CDR3 DNA reads as TGTGCCAGCAGCTTAGGGACATCTGGAAACACCATATATTTT. Translation: CASSLGTSGNTIYF.

This clonotype was observed a few times. The J gene is TRBJ2-5, the V gene TRBV6-2 or TRBV6-3, with D perhaps matching TRBD1 (7 bases). V lost 7 bases and J 7 bases, leaving 19 bases between the germline ends. CDR1 is MNHEY and CDR2 is SVGEGT in the germline V gene. The CDR3 has 14 residues. The CDR3 coding sequence is TGTGCCAGCACCTCCCCGGGGCAGGGGGGGACCCAGTACTTC. This sequence encodes CASTSPGQGGTQYF.